The source of this T cell receptor (beta chain) is a study of cytomegalovirus exposure and HLA in healthy donors. At the level of the study: Some 85 million unique TCRs from HLA-typed donors were held in an early data release.

Primers for the PCR totalled 60 Vbeta and 13 Jbeta. The table came from immunoSEQ multiplex PCR; TCRdb's copy has only in-frame clones and leaves some out. The table lists 140,000 to 150,000 clones, 66% of them singletons. Sequencing was carried out using PBMCs. The receptor comes from a woman aged 55-70 years in good health and CMV-seronegative.

CDR3: CASTPRGRQETQYF. The CDR3 DNA reads as TGTGCCAGCACCCCGCGCGGGCGTCAAGAGACCCAGTACTTC. V and J are TRBV5-4 and TRBJ2-5, with D tentatively TRBD2 (5 bases). This CDR3 contains 14 residues. The V gene lost 6 bases and the J gene lost 2 bases, with 14 bases spanning the gap. The germline V gene encodes CDR1 SGHNT and CDR2 YYREEE (reference sequence).